The clone carrying this T cell receptor beta chain was seen only a few times. The record originates from a study of blood T cell repertoires in COVID-19. Study-wide context: The study drew acute and convalescent COVID-19 samples from the United States, Italy and Spain. T cells, B-cell-depleted T cells, or PBMCs provided the cDNA or gDNA that served as material.

The authors' processing: Estimated nucleated cell counts came from reference gene primer amplification. Profiling relied on immunoSEQ multiplex PCR, and the TCRdb table lists in-frame clones only, not all of them. Clone size and V and J calls were adopted from that table, with D and trimming inferred from the DNA. The repertoire holds 130,000 to 150,000 clones, with around nine tenths as singletons. In germline, CDR1 is LGHNT, CDR2 FRNRAP. J lost 2 bases, V lost 1 base, and 19 bases had no gene match. This CDR3 spans 20 amino acids. The source is a woman aged 50 to 60 with active or convalescent COVID-19. The V gene is TRBV12-5, the J gene TRBJ1-2; 7 nucleotides agree with TRBD1. The material sequenced was peripheral blood. The CDR3 nucleotides read TGTGCTAGTGGTTTGGACAGGGGCAGGGCTTATATTCATACAAACTATGGCTACACCTTC. Its protein product is CASGLDRGRAYIHTNYGYTF.